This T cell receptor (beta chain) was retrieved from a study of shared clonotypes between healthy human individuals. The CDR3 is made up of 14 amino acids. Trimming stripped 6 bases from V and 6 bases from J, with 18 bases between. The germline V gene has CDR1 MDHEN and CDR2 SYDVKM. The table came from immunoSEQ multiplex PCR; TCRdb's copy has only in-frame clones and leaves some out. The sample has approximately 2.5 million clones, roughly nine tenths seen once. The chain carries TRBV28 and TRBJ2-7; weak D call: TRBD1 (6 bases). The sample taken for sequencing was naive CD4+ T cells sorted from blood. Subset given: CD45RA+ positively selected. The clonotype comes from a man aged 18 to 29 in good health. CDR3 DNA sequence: TGTGCCAGCAGCCGAAACCCGGGACAATTCGAGCAGTACTTC. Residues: CASSRNPGQFEQYF.